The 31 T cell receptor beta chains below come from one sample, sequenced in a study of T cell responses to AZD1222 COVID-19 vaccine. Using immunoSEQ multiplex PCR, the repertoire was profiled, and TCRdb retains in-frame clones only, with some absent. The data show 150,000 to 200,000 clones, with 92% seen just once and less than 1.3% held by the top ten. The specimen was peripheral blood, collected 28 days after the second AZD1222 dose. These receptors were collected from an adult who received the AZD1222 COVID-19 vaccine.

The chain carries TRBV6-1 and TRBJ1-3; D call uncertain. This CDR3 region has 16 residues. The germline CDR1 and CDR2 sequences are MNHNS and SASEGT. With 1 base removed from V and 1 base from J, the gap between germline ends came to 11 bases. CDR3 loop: CASSEEILPSGNTIYF. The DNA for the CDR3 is TGTGCCAGCAGTGAAGAGATCCTACCGTCTGGAAACACCATATATTTT.

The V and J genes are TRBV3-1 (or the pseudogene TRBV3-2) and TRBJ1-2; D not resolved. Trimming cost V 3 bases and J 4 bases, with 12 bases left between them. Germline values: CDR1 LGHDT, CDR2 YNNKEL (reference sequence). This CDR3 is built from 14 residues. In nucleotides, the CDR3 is TGTGCCAGCAGCCAGAATAGGGTCGCCTATGGCTACACCTTC. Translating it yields CASSQNRVAYGYTF.

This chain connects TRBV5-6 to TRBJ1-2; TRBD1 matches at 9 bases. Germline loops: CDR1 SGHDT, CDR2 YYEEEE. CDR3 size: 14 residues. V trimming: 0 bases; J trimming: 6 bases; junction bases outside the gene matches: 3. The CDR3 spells CASSLDRGRDGYTF. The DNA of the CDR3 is TGTGCCAGCAGCTTGGACAGGGGGCGAGATGGCTACACCTTC.

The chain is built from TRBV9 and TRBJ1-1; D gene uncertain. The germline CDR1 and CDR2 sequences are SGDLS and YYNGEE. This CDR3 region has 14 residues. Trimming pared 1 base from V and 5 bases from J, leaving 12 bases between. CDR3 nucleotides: TGTGCCAGCAGCGTACGGGGTCGCGAGACTGAAGCTTTCTTT. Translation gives CASSVRGRETEAFF.

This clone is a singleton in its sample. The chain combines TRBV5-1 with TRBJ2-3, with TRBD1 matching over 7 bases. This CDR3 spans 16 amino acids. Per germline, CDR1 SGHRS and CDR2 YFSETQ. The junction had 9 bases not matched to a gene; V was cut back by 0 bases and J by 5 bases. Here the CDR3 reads CASSLAKGGREDTQYF. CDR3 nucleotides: TGCGCCAGCAGCTTGGCCAAAGGGGGCCGGGAAGATACGCAGTATTTT.

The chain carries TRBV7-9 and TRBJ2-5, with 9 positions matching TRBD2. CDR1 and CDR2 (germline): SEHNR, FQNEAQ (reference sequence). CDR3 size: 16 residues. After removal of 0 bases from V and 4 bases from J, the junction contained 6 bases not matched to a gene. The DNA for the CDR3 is TGTGCCAGCAGCTTAGCAGGCGGGGGGGCCTCAGAGACCCAGTACTTC. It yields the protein CASSLAGGGASETQYF. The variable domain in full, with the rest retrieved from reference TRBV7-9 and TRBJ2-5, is DTGVSQNPRHKITKRGQNVTFRCDPISEHNRLYWYRQTLGQGPEFLTYFQNEAQLEKSRLLSDRFSAERPKGSFSTLEIQRTEQGDSAMYLCASSLAGGGASETQYFGPGTRLLVL.

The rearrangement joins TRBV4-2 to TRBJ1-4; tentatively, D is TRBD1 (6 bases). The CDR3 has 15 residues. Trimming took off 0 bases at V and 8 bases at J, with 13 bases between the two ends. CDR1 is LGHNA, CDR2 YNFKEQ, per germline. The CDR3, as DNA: TGTGCCAGCAGCCAAGAATGGGGTAGGGGGGAAAAACTGTTTTTT. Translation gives CASSQEWGRGEKLFF.

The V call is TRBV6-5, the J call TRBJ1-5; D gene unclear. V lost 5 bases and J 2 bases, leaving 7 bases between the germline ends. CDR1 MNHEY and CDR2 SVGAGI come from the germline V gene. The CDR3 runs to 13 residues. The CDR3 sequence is CASSHQGNQPQHF. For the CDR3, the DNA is TGTGCCAGCAGTCATCAGGGCAATCAGCCCCAGCATTTT.

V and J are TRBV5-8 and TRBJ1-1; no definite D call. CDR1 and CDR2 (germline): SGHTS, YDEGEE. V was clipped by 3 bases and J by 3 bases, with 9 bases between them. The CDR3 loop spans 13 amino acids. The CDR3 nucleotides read TGTGCCAGCAGCTACGCGGAGTACACTGAAGCTTTCTTT. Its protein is CASSYAEYTEAFF.

CDR3 sequence: CASSQDSGSSLYNEQFF. CDR3 nucleotides: TGCGCCAGCAGCCAAGATTCGGGGAGTAGCCTCTACAATGAGCAGTTCTTC. The chain couples TRBV4-1 to TRBJ2-1; weak D call: TRBD2 (5 bases). Looked up from germline, CDR1 is MGHRA and CDR2 is YSYEKL. Trimming stripped 0 bases from V and 3 bases from J, with 15 bases between. The CDR3 has 17 amino acids.

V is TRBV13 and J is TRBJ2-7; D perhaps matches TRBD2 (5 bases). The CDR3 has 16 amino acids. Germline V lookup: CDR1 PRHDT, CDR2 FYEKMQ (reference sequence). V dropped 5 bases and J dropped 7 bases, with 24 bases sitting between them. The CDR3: CASSPKGRRSTGEQYF. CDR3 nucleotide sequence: TGTGCCAGCAGCCCGAAAGGGCGTAGGAGTACGGGGGAGCAGTACTTC.

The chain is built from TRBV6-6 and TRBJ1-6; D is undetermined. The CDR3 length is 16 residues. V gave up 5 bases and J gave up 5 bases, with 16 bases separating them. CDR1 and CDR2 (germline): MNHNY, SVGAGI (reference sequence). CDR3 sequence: CASSVTRTNHNSPLHF. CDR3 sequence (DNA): TGTGCCAGCAGTGTTACTAGGACGAACCATAATTCACCCCTCCACTTT.

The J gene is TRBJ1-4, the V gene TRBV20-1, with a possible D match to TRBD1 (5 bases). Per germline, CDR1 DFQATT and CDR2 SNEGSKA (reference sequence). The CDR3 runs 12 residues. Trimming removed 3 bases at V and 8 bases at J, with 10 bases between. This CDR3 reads CSASQGDEKLFF. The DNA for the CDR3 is TGCAGTGCTAGTCAAGGGGACGAAAAACTGTTTTTT.

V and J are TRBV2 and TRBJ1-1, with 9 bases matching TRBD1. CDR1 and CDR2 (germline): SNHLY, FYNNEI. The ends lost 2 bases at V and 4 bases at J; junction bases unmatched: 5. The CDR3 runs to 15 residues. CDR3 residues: CASSEQGTGSTEAFF. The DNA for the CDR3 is TGTGCCAGCAGTGAACAAGGGACAGGGTCCACTGAAGCTTTCTTT.

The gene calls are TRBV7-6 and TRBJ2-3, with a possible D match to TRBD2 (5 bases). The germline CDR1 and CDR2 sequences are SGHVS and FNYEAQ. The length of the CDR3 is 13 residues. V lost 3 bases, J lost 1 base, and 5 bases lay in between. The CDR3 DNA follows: TGTGCCAGCAGCTTCGGGGGCACAGATACGCAGTATTTT. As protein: CASSFGGTDTQYF.

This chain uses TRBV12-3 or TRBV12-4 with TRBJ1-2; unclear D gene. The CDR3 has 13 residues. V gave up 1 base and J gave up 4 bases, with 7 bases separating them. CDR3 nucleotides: TGTGCCAGCAGTTTAGGGGGTGGCTATGGCTACACCTTC. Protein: CASSLGGGYGYTF.

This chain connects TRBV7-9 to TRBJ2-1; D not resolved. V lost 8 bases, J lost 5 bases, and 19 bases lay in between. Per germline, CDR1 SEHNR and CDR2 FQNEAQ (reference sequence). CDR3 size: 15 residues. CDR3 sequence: CASERTGPQNNEQFF. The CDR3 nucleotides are TGTGCCAGCGAACGTACCGGGCCCCAAAACAATGAGCAGTTCTTC.

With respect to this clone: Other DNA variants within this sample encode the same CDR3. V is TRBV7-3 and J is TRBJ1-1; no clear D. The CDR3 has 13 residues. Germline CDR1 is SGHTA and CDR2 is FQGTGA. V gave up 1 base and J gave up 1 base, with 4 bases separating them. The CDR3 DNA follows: TGTGCCAGCAGCTTAAACTCGAACACTGAAGCTTTCTTT. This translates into CASSLNSNTEAFF.

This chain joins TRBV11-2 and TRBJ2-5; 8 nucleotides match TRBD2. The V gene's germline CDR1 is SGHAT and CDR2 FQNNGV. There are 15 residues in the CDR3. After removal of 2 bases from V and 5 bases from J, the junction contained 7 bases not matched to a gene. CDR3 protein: CASSLTRGGGETQYF. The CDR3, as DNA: TGTGCCAGCAGCTTAACCCGGGGGGGAGGGGAGACCCAGTACTTC.

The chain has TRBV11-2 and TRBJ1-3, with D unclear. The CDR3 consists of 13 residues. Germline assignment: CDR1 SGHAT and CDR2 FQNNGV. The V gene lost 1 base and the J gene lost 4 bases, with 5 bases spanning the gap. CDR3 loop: CASSLVPGNTIYF. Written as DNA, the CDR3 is TGTGCCAGCAGCTTAGTCCCGGGAAACACCATATATTTT. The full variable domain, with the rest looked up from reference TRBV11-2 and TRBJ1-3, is EAGVAQSPRYKIIEKRQSVAFWCNPISGHATLYWYQQILGQGPKLLIQFQNNGVVDDSQLPKDRFSAERLKGVDSTLKIQPAKLEDSAVYLCASSLVPGNTIYFGEGSWLTVV.

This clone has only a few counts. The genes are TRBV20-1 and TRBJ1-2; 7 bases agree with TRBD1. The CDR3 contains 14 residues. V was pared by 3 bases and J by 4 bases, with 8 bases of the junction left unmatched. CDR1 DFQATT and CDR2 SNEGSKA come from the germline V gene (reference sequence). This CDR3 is CSASGSQGSYGYTF. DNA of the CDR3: TGCAGTGCTAGTGGGTCACAGGGGTCCTATGGCTACACCTTC.

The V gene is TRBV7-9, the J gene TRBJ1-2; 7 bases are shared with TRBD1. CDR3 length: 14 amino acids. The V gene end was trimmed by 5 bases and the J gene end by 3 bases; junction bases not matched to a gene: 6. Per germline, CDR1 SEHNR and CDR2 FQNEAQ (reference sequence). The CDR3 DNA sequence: TGTGCCAGCAGCCGACAGGGAGGGGACTATGGCTACACCTTC. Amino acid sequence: CASSRQGGDYGYTF.

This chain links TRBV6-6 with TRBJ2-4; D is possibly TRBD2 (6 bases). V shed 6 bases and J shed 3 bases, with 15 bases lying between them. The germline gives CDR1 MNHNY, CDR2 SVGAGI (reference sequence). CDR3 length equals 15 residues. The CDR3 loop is CASSYAGTHKNIQYF. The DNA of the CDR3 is TGTGCCAGCAGCTACGCCGGGACTCACAAAAACATTCAGTACTTC.

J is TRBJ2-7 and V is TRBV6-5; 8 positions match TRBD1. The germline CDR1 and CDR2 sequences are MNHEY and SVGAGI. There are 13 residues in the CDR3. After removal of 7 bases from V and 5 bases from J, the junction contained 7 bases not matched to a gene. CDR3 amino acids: CASIGQGVHEQYF. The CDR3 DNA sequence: TGTGCCAGCATTGGACAGGGAGTCCACGAGCAGTACTTC.

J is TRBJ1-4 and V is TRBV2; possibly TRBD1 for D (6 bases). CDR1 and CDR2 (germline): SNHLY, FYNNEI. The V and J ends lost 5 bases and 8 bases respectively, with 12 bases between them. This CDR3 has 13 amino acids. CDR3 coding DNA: TGTGCCAGCAGTAGGGGGAGAGGCGAAAAACTGTTTTTT. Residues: CASSRGRGEKLFF.

DNA for the CDR3: TGTGCCAGCAGCCAAGATCGGGCAGCTCAGGGCACAGATACGCAGTATTTT. Amino acid sequence: CASSQDRAAQGTDTQYF. The V call is TRBV3-1 (or the pseudogene TRBV3-2), the J call TRBJ2-3, with unresolved D. The V gene lost 0 bases and the J gene lost 1 base, with 14 bases spanning the gap. Germline CDR1 reads LGHDT; CDR2 reads YNNKEL (reference sequence). The length of the CDR3 is 17 residues.

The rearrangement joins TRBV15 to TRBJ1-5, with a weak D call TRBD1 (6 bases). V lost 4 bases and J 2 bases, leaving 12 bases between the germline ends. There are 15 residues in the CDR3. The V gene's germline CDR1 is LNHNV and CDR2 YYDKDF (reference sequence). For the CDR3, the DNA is TGTGCCACCAGCAAGGGGGGGAGCCGCAATCAGCCCCAGCATTTT. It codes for CATSKGGSRNQPQHF.

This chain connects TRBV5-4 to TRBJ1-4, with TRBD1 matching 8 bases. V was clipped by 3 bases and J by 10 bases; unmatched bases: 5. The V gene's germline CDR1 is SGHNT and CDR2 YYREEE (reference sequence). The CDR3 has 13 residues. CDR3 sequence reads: CASSSTGDGKLFF. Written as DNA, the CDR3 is TGTGCCAGCAGCTCGACAGGGGATGGAAAACTGTTTTTT.

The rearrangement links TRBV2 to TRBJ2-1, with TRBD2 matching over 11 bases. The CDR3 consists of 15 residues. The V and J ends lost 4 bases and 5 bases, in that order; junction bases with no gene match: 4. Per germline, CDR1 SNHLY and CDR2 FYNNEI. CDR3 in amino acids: CASSVETSGNNEQFF. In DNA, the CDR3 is TGTGCCAGCAGTGTCGAGACTAGCGGGAACAATGAGCAGTTCTTC. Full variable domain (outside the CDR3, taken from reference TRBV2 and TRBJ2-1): EPEVTQTPSHQVTQMGQEVILRCVPISNHLYFYWYRQILGQKVEFLVSFYNNEISEKSEIFDDQFSVERPDGSNFTLKIRSTKLEDSAMYFCASSVETSGNNEQFFGPGTRLTVL.

The CDR3 DNA follows: TGTGCCAGCAGCCCGAGGCGAACAAGGATCGAGCAGTACTTC. Translated, it gives CASSPRRTRIEQYF. The chain combines TRBV7-8 with TRBJ2-7; no reliable D call. V was trimmed by 5 bases and J by 6 bases, leaving 17 bases between them. CDR1 is SGHVS, CDR2 FQNEAQ, per germline. The CDR3 has 14 residues.

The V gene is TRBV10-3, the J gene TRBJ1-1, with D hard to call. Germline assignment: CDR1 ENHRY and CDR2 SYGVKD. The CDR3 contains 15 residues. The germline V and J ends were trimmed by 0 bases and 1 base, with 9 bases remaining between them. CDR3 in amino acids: CAISESPRENTEAFF. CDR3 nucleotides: TGTGCCATCAGTGAGTCCCCACGGGAGAACACTGAAGCTTTCTTT.